Included here is one T cell receptor (beta chain) sequence, with context. Antigen unknown. Then a second PCR, running roughly 7 to 11 cycles, was carried out with a sample-barcoded 5' primer and a J-beta primer mix. Template switching added a 12-random-nucleotide identifier to every cDNA molecule. Each CDR3 protein gets one entry after TCRdb re-called the 5' RACE reads with MiXCR. The sample yields 800,000 or so distinct CDR3 sequences, 46% seen once. J lost 6 bases, V lost 5 bases, and 12 bases had no gene match. The CDR3 is 15 amino acids. CDR1 is SGHRS and CDR2 is YFSETQ in the germline V gene. This record belongs to a study of blood T cells in healthy people across ages. Study-wide results and limits: TCR beta diversity correlated strongly with naive T cell percentage. Possibly, changes in expanded clonotypes were confounded because donor CMV status was unknown. With age, beta diversity per million T cells declined roughly linearly, significantly by 30 to 40.

This sequence joins TRBV5-1 and TRBJ1-2; 8 bases are shared with TRBD1. This clonotype was sampled from a man older than 75 in good health. Input material: blood. Here the CDR3 reads CASSTQGADRHGYTF. CDR3 in DNA: TGCGCCAGCAGTACCCAGGGGGCCGATCGTCATGGCTACACCTTC.